This T cell receptor beta chain was observed in a study of T cells after yellow fever vaccination. Study summary: In the case of low-cell-number fractions, SMART-Seq v4 Ultra Low Input was used for preparation. Notes on the study in general: Reappearing after the booster were most of the clones from primary vaccination (about 96% CD4, approximately 86% CD8). Weaker, the secondary response had a peak occurring faster, on day 5 versus 15.

This clonotype was counted ten times or more. Antigen unknown. TCRdb re-called the 5' RACE reads with MiXCR, one entry per CDR3 protein. The sample carries 250,000 to 350,000 distinct CDR3 sequences, 8.7% recorded once. This sequence originates from a man aged 18 to 30 who received the YFV17D yellow fever vaccine. The material was CD4+ T cells sorted from PBMCs, obtained 5 days after the yellow fever booster vaccination.

CDR3 loop: CASSQDLNRGGTNEKLFF. CDR3 DNA: TGCGCCAGCAGCCAAGACCTAAACAGGGGAGGGACTAATGAAAAACTGTTTTTT. The gene calls are TRBV4-3 and TRBJ1-4; 7 bases fit TRBD1. Germline V lookup: CDR1 LGHNA, CDR2 YSLEER. This CDR3 is 18 amino acids long. The junction had 9 bases not matched to a gene; V was cut back by 0 bases and J by 2 bases.